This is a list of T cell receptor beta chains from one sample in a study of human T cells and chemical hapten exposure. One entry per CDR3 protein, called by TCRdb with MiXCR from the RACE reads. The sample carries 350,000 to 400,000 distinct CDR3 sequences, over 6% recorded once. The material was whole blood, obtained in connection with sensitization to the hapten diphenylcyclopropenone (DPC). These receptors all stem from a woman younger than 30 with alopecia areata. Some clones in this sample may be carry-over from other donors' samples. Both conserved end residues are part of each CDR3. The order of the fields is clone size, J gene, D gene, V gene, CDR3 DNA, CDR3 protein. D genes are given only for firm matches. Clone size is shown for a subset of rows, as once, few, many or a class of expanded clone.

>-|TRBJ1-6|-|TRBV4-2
TGTGCCAGCAGCCAAGTCACCCGGACAGTCTCCTATAATTCACCCCTCCACTTT
CASSQVTRTVSYNSPLHF
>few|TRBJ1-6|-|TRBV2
TGTGCCAGCAACAGGGAGAAGAATTCACCCCTCCACTTT
CASNREKNSPLHF
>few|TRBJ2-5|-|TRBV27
TGTGCCAGCAGTCGCCGGGATCAAGAGACCCAGTACTTC
CASSRRDQETQYF
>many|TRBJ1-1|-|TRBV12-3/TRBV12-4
TGTGCCAGCAGTTTTCACAGTGTGGGGACTGAAGCTTTCTTT
CASSFHSVGTEAFF
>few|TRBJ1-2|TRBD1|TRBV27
TGTGCCAGTGGGGACAGGGAGGTCTATGGCTACACCTTC
CASGDREVYGYTF
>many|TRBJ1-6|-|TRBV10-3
TGTGCCATCAGTGAGTCTGCCGGGGGACATGGTTCACCCCTCCACTTT
CAISESAGGHGSPLHF
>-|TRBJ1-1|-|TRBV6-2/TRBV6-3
TGTGCCAGCGGCCGACCCTACACTGAAGCTTTCTTT
CASGRPYTEAFF
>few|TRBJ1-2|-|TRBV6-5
TGTGCCAGCAGCCGCCTCTTGACCGCTAACTATGGCTACACCTTC
CASSRLLTANYGYTF
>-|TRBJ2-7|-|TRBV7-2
TGTGCCAGCAGCTCCCGGATGAGATACGAGCAGTACTTC
CASSSRMRYEQYF
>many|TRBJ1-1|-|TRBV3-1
TGTGCCAGCAGCCATCCGGATATGAACACTGAAGCTTTCTTT
CASSHPDMNTEAFF
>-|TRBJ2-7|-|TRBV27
TGTGCCAGCAGTTGGCGTCGGGGTGGCCCATCCTACGAGCAGTACTTC
CASSWRRGGPSYEQYF
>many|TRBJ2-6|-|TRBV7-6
TGTGCCAGCAGCCGCCCGGGACACATAAACTCTGGGGCCAACGTCCTGACTTTC
CASSRPGHINSGANVLTF
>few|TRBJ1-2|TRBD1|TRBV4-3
TGCGCCAGCAGCCAAGAGGGACAGGCTGGCTACACCTTC
CASSQEGQAGYTF
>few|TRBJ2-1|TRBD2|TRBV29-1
TGCAGCGTTGTGGGCGGGGGGGATGAGCAGTTCTTC
CSVVGGGDEQFF
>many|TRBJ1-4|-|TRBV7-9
TGTGCCAGCAGCTTAGGAGTAGGAGGAAAACTGTTTTTT
CASSLGVGGKLFF
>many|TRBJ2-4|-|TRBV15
TGTGCCACCAGCAGAGATAGGACGATTCAGTACTTC
CATSRDRTIQYF
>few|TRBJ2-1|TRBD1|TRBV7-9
TGTGCCAGCAGCTTAGCCGCGGGACAGGGTAGCAATGAGCAGTTCTTC
CASSLAAGQGSNEQFF
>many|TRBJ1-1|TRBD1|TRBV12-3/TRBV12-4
TGTGCCAGCAGTTTAGGGGGGACAGCTAACACTGAAGCTTTCTTT
CASSLGGTANTEAFF
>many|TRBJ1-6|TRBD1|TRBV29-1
TGCAGCGTCCCGTCCGGGACAGGCGGGAATTCACCCCTCCACTTT
CSVPSGTGGNSPLHF
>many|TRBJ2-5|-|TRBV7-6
TGTGCCAGCAGTCCACAGCGGGCGACAGAGACCCAGTACTTC
CASSPQRATETQYF
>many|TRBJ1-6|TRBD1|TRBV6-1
TGTGCCAGCAGGACTATGAACAGGGGGAGCTCCTATAATTCACCCCTCCACTTT
CASRTMNRGSSYNSPLHF
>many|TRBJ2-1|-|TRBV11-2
TGTGCCAGCAGCTTAAAGCGTTTCTCTGGGTTCTTCTACAATGAGCAGTTCTTC
CASSLKRFSGFFYNEQFF
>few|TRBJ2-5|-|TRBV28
TGTGCCATCCGCGACAGAAAGTACCAAGAGACCCAGTACTTC
CAIRDRKYQETQYF
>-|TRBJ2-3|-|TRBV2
TGTGCCAGCAGTGAGGGGGCATCGGTAGCAGGAGATACGCAGTATTTT
CASSEGASVAGDTQYF
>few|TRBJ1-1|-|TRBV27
TGTGCCAGCAGTTTAGGAACCACAGGGTCCACTGAAGCTTTCTTT
CASSLGTTGSTEAFF
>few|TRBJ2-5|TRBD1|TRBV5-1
TGCGCCAGCAGACATCCGGGACAGGGCCAAGAGACCCAGTACTTC
CASRHPGQGQETQYF
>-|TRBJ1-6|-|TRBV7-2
TGTGCCAGCAGCTTCTTCCAGGGAAATAATTCACCCCTCCACTTT
CASSFFQGNNSPLHF
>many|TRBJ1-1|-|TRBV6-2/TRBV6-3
TGTGCCAGCATCCACGGGGGGGAAACTGAAGCTTTCTTT
CASIHGGETEAFF
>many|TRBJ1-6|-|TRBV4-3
TGCGCCAGCAGCCAAGAGACAGGATCCTATTCACCCCTCCACTTT
CASSQETGSYSPLHF
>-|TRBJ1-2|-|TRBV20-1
TGCAGTGCTAGAGATTCAGAGGACAATGGCTACACCTTC
CSARDSEDNGYTF
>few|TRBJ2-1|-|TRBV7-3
TGTGCCAGCAGCTCCCCGGGACGAATAACTCTGGATGAGCAGTTCTTC
CASSSPGRITLDEQFF
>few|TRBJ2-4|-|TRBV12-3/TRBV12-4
TGTGCCAGCAGTGAACAGGGTCTGAACATTCAGTACTTC
CASSEQGLNIQYF
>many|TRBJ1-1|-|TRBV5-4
TGTGCCAGCAGACCTGGGGGTATCACTGAAGCTTTCTTT
CASRPGGITEAFF
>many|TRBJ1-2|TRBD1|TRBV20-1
TGCAGTGCTACAGGGGGAGGCTATGGCTACACCTTC
CSATGGGYGYTF
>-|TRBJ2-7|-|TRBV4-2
TGTGCCAGCAGCCAAGATACCGGGACGAGCATCTCCTACGAGCAGTACTTC
CASSQDTGTSISYEQYF
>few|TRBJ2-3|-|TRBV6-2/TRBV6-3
TGTGCCAGCAGCCGTACTCCTAGCGTGACAGATACGCAGTATTTT
CASSRTPSVTDTQYF
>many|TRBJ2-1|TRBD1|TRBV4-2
TGTGCCAGCAGCCAAGATTCAGGGGGCTCTTACAATGAGCAGTTCTTC
CASSQDSGGSYNEQFF
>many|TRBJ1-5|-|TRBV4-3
TGCGCCAGCAGCCAAGTTTTGGGTGGGGATCAGCCCCAGCATTTT
CASSQVLGGDQPQHF
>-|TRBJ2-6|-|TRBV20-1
TGCAGTGCCGGGCAGGGGTATCCCCTCTCTGGGGCCAACGTCCTGACTTTC
CSAGQGYPLSGANVLTF
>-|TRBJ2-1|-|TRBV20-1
TGCAGTGCTAGCCGGGACCAACTACACAATGAGCAGTTCTTC
CSASRDQLHNEQFF